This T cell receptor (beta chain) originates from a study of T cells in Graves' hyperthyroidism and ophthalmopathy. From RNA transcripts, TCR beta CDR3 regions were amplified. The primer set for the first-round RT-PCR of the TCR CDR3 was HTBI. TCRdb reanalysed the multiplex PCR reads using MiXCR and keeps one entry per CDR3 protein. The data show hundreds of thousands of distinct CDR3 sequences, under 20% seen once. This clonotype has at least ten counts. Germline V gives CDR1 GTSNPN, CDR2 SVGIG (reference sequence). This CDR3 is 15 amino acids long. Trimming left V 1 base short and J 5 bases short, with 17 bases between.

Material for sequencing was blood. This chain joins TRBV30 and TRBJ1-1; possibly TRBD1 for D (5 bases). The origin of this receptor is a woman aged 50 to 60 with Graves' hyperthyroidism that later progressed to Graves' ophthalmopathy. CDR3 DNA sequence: TGTGCCTGGAGTGCCTCGGGACGGGAGGGGACTGAAGCTTTCTTT. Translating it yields CAWSASGREGTEAFF.